Following are 21 T cell receptor beta chains from one sample sequenced in a study of shared clonotypes between healthy human individuals. Profiled with immunoSEQ multiplex PCR; TCRdb holds only in-frame clones, not every one. The table includes a few million clones, 85% to 95% detected once. The source material was naive CD4+ T cells from PBMCs. The sample's subset: CD45RA+ positively selected. Receptors originate from a man between 18 and 35 years old in good health. Some clones in this sample may be carry-over from other donors' samples.

This clone was seen more than once but under ten times. The rearrangement uses TRBV7-9 and TRBJ1-1, with D tentatively TRBD1 (5 bases). The V end lost 3 bases, the J end lost 5 bases, and 16 bases lay between the germline ends. Germline CDR1 and CDR2: SEHNR and FQNEAQ (reference sequence). The CDR3 runs 15 residues. CDR3 sequence (DNA): TGTGCCAGCAGCTTTGGAGGGGCCGAGGCAACTGAAGCTTTCTTT. Protein: CASSFGGAEATEAFF. The full variable domain, with the rest looked up from reference TRBV7-9 and TRBJ1-1, is DTGVSQNPRHKITKRGQNVTFRCDPISEHNRLYWYRQTLGQGPEFLTYFQNEAQLEKSRLLSDRFSAERPKGSFSTLEIQRTEQGDSAMYLCASSFGGAEATEAFFGQGTRLTVV.

The rearrangement links TRBV4-2 to TRBJ2-7, with D uncertain. The germline CDR1 and CDR2 sequences are LGHNA and YNFKEQ. This CDR3 has 13 amino acids. V was shortened by 0 bases and J by 5 bases, with 8 bases between the two germline ends. The CDR3 protein is CASSQEGLHEQYF. The DNA for the CDR3 is TGTGCCAGCAGCCAAGAAGGCCTCCACGAGCAGTACTTC.

The chain uses TRBV5-1 and TRBJ1-2, with D possibly being TRBD1 (5 bases). V was trimmed by 4 bases and J by 3 bases, leaving 13 bases between them. The CDR3 covers 14 residues. In germline, CDR1 is SGHRS, CDR2 YFSETQ. The CDR3 sequence: CASSRGALDYGYTF. CDR3 nucleotides: TGCGCCAGCAGCCGCGGGGCGCTGGACTATGGCTACACCTTC.

The chain uses TRBV4-1 and TRBJ1-2; the D gene is possibly TRBD1 (5 bases). Trimming removed 2 bases at V and 7 bases at J, with 14 bases between. CDR1 MGHRA and CDR2 YSYEKL come from the germline V gene. This CDR3 contains 14 residues. This CDR3 reads CASSQRGVGSGYTF. CDR3 DNA: TGCGCCAGCAGCCAACGAGGGGTCGGAAGTGGCTACACCTTC.

This chain connects TRBV18 to TRBJ2-7; D remains ambiguous. Deletions cut 0 bases from V and 3 bases from J, with 12 bases between. Per the germline V gene, CDR1 is KGHSH and CDR2 is LQKENI. The CDR3 runs to 15 residues. CDR3 in amino acids: CASSPPSSGNYEQYF. CDR3 nucleotides: TGTGCCAGCTCACCACCTTCTAGTGGAAACTACGAGCAGTACTTC.

The gene calls are TRBV29-1 and TRBJ2-7; D is tentatively TRBD1 or TRBD2 (6 bases each). Trimming took 5 bases from V and 6 from J, leaving 14 bases between them. The germline CDR1 and CDR2 sequences are SQVTM and ANQGSEA. The CDR3 loop spans 12 amino acids. CDR3 region: CSVRWKGGEQYF. In nucleotides, the CDR3 is TGCAGCGTTCGGTGGAAGGGGGGCGAGCAGTACTTC.

The chain combines TRBV6-5 with TRBJ1-2; 9 bases are a match to TRBD1. Trimming took 6 bases from V and 4 from J; bases not matched to a gene: 6. Per germline, CDR1 MNHEY and CDR2 SVGAGI. CDR3 length: 14 amino acids. CDR3 sequence: CASSRGQGGYGYTF. The CDR3 nucleotides read TGTGCCAGCAGCAGGGGACAGGGTGGCTATGGCTACACCTTC.

The CDR3 sequence: CASSLSGDTQETQYF. CDR3 in DNA: TGTGCCAGCAGCTTATCGGGGGATACCCAAGAGACCCAGTACTTC. The chain joins TRBV5-4 to TRBJ2-5; a possible D gene is TRBD2 (6 bases). Between the trimmed V and J ends, which lost 2 bases and 1 base, there was a span of 12 bases. Per the germline V gene, CDR1 is SGHNT and CDR2 is YYREEE (reference sequence). CDR3 size: 15 residues.

In its sample, this clone was seen a few times. The V and J genes are TRBV19 and TRBJ2-3; D gene uncertain. V was clipped by 7 bases and J by 3 bases, with 8 bases between them. Germline V gene lookup returns CDR1 LNHDA and CDR2 SQIVND (reference sequence). This CDR3 is built from 12 residues. CDR3 residues: CASIKPTDTQYF. For the CDR3, the DNA is TGTGCCAGTATTAAACCAACAGATACGCAGTATTTT.

A remark on this clone: This sample also contains other DNA sequences that code for the same CDR3. The genes are TRBV7-3 and TRBJ2-7; TRBD2 matches 10 bases. Germline-derived CDR1 and CDR2 are SGHTA and FQGTGA. The V and J ends lost 5 bases and 4 bases, in that order; junction bases with no gene match: 2. The CDR3 has 13 residues. The CDR3 loop is CASSPAGGYEQYF. CDR3 sequence (DNA): TGTGCCAGCAGCCCAGCGGGAGGGTACGAGCAGTACTTC.

The genes are TRBV11-2 and TRBJ1-3; the D gene is possibly TRBD1 (5 bases). Germline V CDR1 and CDR2: SGHAT, FQNNGV. The CDR3 has 13 amino acids. With 5 bases removed from V and 4 bases from J, the gap between germline ends came to 9 bases. This CDR3 is CASSGNRGNTIYF. The CDR3, as DNA: TGTGCCAGCAGCGGCAACAGGGGAAACACCATATATTTT.

About this clone itself: This same CDR3 is encoded by further DNA sequences in the sample. The V call is TRBV7-2, the J call TRBJ1-1; D not resolved. The CDR3 sequence is 14 residues long. CDR1 is SGHTA and CDR2 is FQGNSA in the germline V gene. V lost 2 bases and J lost 2, with 9 bases in between. The CDR3 region is CASSLLPVNTEAFF. The CDR3 region has the DNA TGTGCCAGCAGCTTATTGCCCGTTAACACTGAAGCTTTCTTT.

The chain links TRBV6-5 to TRBJ1-3, with 8 bases identical to TRBD1. Germline V lookup: CDR1 MNHEY, CDR2 SVGAGI. The CDR3 is 15 residues long. With 6 bases clipped from V and 4 bases from J, the junction kept 8 bases outside the gene matches. CDR3 in amino acids: CASRDGQGPGNTIYF. For the CDR3, the DNA is TGTGCCAGCAGAGACGGACAGGGACCCGGAAACACCATATATTTT.

This chain joins TRBV5-1 and TRBJ1-4; 11 nucleotides agree with TRBD1. The germline V gene encodes CDR1 SGHRS and CDR2 YFSETQ. Trimming removed 7 bases from V and 6 bases from J; junction bases left unmatched: 8. CDR3 length: 15 residues. CDR3 in DNA: TGCGCCAGCTCCCAGTGGGGACAGGGGGATGAAAAACTGTTTTTT. Protein product: CASSQWGQGDEKLFF.

This clone was counted between two and nine times. In the same sample, other DNA sequences code for this CDR3. The chain employs TRBV5-1 and TRBJ2-3; possibly TRBD1 for D (6 bases). The V gene's germline CDR1 is SGHRS and CDR2 YFSETQ. V dropped 0 bases and J dropped 2 bases, with 7 bases sitting between them. The CDR3 runs 14 residues. The CDR3 DNA is TGCGCCAGCAGCTTGGGACAGGCCACAGATACGCAGTATTTT. This translates into CASSLGQATDTQYF.

The chain couples TRBV11-2 to TRBJ2-1, with D uncertain. Germline V gene sequence: CDR1 SGHAT, CDR2 FQNNGV. The CDR3 runs to 17 residues. The ends were cut back, 5 bases at V and 5 bases at J, with 22 bases in the middle. The CDR3 region is CASSVLSSAASNNEQFF. The CDR3, as DNA: TGTGCCAGCAGCGTACTATCCTCGGCGGCCTCTAACAATGAGCAGTTCTTC.

The count of this clone is one. The gene calls are TRBV2 and TRBJ1-5, with TRBD1 as a possible D gene (6 bases). Trimming left V 3 bases short and J 0 bases short, with 12 bases between. Germline CDR1 and CDR2: SNHLY and FYNNEI. CDR3 length: 16 amino acids. The DNA of the CDR3 is TGTGCCAGCAGTGACCAGGGGTCCTATAGCAATCAGCCCCAGCATTTT. Its protein is CASSDQGSYSNQPQHF.

The V call is TRBV7-8, the J call TRBJ2-1, with D possibly matching TRBD2 (5 bases). Trimming took off 4 bases at V and 2 bases at J, with 18 bases between the two ends. Germline CDR1 SGHVS, CDR2 FQNEAQ. The CDR3 has 17 residues. The CDR3 is CASSSDPLARPYNEQFF. The CDR3 DNA is TGTGCCAGCAGCTCAGACCCCCTAGCTCGTCCCTACAATGAGCAGTTCTTC.

This clone came up once. The chain couples TRBV5-1 to TRBJ2-2; D may match TRBD1 or TRBD2 (6 bases each). Trimming removed 0 bases at V and 7 bases at J, with 13 bases between. The CDR3 totals 15 residues. Germline CDR1 reads SGHRS; CDR2 reads YFSETQ. CDR3 sequence reads: CASSLGNREVGELFF. Here the CDR3 DNA reads TGCGCCAGCAGCTTGGGAAACAGGGAGGTCGGGGAGCTGTTTTTT.

The chain employs TRBV27 and TRBJ2-5; tentative D call: TRBD2 (5 bases). Germline lookup yields CDR1 MNHEY and CDR2 SMNVEV (reference sequence). The V end lost 3 bases, the J end lost 5 bases, and 13 bases lay between the germline ends. CDR3 length: 14 amino acids. As DNA, the CDR3 is TGTGCCAGCAGTTTTACTAGTCTCCGGGAGACCCAGTACTTC. Protein sequence: CASSFTSLRETQYF.

This chain connects TRBV28 to TRBJ2-7; 9 bases match TRBD1. V trimming: 6 bases; J trimming: 1 base; junction bases outside the gene matches: 7. This CDR3 comprises 15 residues. Germline loops: CDR1 MDHEN, CDR2 SYDVKM. CDR3 residues: CASSESGQGSYEQYF. CDR3 DNA: TGTGCCAGCAGCGAATCGGGACAGGGATCCTACGAGCAGTACTTC.